Ten or more counts support the clone carrying this T cell receptor beta chain. This record belongs to a study of T cells after yellow fever vaccination. One entry per CDR3 protein, called by TCRdb with MiXCR from the 5' RACE reads. The table lists some 160,000 distinct CDR3 sequences, under 7.5% of them singletons. The receptor was isolated from a man between 18 and 29 years old who received the YFV17D yellow fever vaccine. The sample here was CD4+ T cells sorted from PBMCs, taken about 5 days after the first yellow fever vaccination.

The CDR3 sequence is CASSLGFGQGGHEQYF. As DNA, the CDR3 is TGCGCCAGCAGCTTGGGGTTTGGACAGGGTGGCCACGAGCAGTACTTC. The chain uses TRBV5-1 and TRBJ2-7, with 8 bases lining up with TRBD1. Germline V lookup: CDR1 SGHRS, CDR2 YFSETQ. This CDR3 is 16 amino acids long. The J segment lost 5 bases and the V segment lost 0 bases, leaving 10 bases of the junction unmatched.